This T cell receptor (beta chain) was found in a study of shared clonotypes between healthy human individuals. Repertoires were generated with immunoSEQ multiplex PCR, while TCRdb's copy carries only in-frame clones and drops some. Counted here are 2 million to 3 million clones, roughly 93% occurring once; the ten biggest clones make up around 0.4%. The CDR3 contains 13 residues. Germline assignment: CDR1 SGDLS and CDR2 YYNGEE. Trimming shortened V by 4 bases and J by 4 bases, and 11 bases separated the two germline ends. The sequenced material came from naive CD4+ T cells from PBMCs. Described subset: CD45RA+ positively selected. The chain is built from TRBV9 and TRBJ1-2; D is perhaps TRBD1 (5 bases). The receptor was derived from a man aged 18 to 29 in good health. Some clones in this sample may be carry-over from other donors' samples. The CDR3 bases are TGTGCCAGCAGCCTACAGGAGACCTATGGCTACACCTTC. Its protein product is CASSLQETYGYTF.